The clone carrying this T cell receptor beta chain was recorded once. Source study methods: Amplifying reference gene primers gave estimates of nucleated cell counts. Generated by immunoSEQ multiplex PCR, the TCRdb table keeps only in-frame clones and is missing some. The V and J calls and clone size were taken over from that table, and D and trimming were inferred from the DNA. This table holds 250,000 to 300,000 clones, more than 75% found once. This specimen belongs to a study of blood T cell repertoires in COVID-19. Study details: Acute and convalescent COVID-19 samples came from the United States, Italy and Spain.

The sequence derives from a woman aged 35 to 49 who had recovered from COVID-19. The specimen sequenced was peripheral blood.

The CDR3 spells CASSLSSGGLPTGELFF. CDR3 nucleotide sequence: TGTGCCAGCAGCTTGTCTAGCGGGGGTTTACCCACCGGGGAGCTGTTTTTT. This chain connects TRBV5-4 to TRBJ2-2; TRBD2 matches at 10 bases. Germline loops: CDR1 SGHNT, CDR2 YYREEE (reference sequence). V trimming: 1 base; J trimming: 4 bases; junction bases outside the gene matches: 7. This CDR3 is 17 amino acids long.